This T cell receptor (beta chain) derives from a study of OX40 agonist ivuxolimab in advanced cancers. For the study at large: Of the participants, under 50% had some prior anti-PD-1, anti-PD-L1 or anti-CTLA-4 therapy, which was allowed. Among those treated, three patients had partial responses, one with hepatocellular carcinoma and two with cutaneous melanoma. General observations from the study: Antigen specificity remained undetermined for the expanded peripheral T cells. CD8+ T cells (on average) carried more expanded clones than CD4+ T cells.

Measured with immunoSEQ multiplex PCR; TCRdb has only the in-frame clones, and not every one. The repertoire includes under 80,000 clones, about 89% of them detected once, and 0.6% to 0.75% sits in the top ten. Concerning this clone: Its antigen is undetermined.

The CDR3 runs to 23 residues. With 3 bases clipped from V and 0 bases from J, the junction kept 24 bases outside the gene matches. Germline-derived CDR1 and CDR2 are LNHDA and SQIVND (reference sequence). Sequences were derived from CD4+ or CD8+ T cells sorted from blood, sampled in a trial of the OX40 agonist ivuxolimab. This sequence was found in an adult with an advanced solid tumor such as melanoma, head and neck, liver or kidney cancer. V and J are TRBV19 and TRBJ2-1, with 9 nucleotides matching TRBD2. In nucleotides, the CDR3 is TGTGCCAGTAGTATCTCCCCTGGGGGTAGCGGGAGACTCATTCCTAGCTCCTACAATGAGCAGTTCTTC. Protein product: CASSISPGGSGRLIPSSYNEQFF.